The 7 T cell receptor beta chains below all came from one sample that was sequenced in a study of T-cell memory formation after mild COVID-19. From the 5' RACE reads, TCRdb called clonotypes with MiXCR, one entry per CDR3 protein. The table has 410,000 or so distinct CDR3 sequences, more than 20% seen once. Sequencing was done on a sample of PBMCs or a T cell subset sorted from them (not recorded which). The receptors were sampled from an adult woman who had mild COVID-19 (a few samples of this study predate the infection). Cell type and time point are not known.

The chain employs TRBV7-6 and TRBJ2-1; TRBD2 agrees at 8 bases. The J segment lost 6 bases and the V segment lost 2 bases, leaving 9 bases of the junction unmatched. CDR3 length equals 16 residues. Germline-derived CDR1 and CDR2 are SGHVS and FNYEAQ. Here the CDR3 reads CASSLRVSSGINEQFF. The CDR3, as DNA: TGTGCCAGCAGCTTAAGAGTGAGTAGCGGGATCAATGAGCAGTTCTTC.

Only a few counts were recorded for this clonotype. J is TRBJ1-2 and V is TRBV12-3 or TRBV12-4, with 12 bases identical to TRBD1. With V trimmed by 1 base and J by 7 bases, 4 bases remained unmatched. The CDR3 runs to 15 residues. CDR3 nucleotide sequence: TGTGCCAGCAGTTTAGGCGGGACAGGGGGCTCTGGCTACACCTTC. Its protein product is CASSLGGTGGSGYTF.

This clonotype has more than one count but fewer than ten. The rearrangement links TRBV7-8 to TRBJ2-5; D gene uncertain. Germline values: CDR1 SGHVS, CDR2 FQNEAQ. The CDR3 has 15 amino acids. V lost 2 bases, J lost 2 bases, and 12 bases lay in between. CDR3 nucleotides: TGTGCCAGCAGCTTAAGAGGATACGGGCAAGAGACCCAGTACTTC. Its protein is CASSLRGYGQETQYF.

In its sample, this clonotype was seen a few times. V and J are TRBV5-1 and TRBJ2-4; TRBD1 agrees at 8 bases. V lost 1 base and J lost 0; bases outside the gene matches: 9. The length of the CDR3 is 18 residues. CDR1 is SGHRS and CDR2 is YFSETQ in the germline V gene. The DNA for the CDR3 is TGCGCCAGCAGCTTGCCATCTGGACAGGGTTTAGCCAAAAACATTCAGTACTTC. Translating it yields CASSLPSGQGLAKNIQYF.

This clonotype was observed a handful of times. The V gene is TRBV2, the J gene TRBJ2-1; unclear D gene. Trimming left V 6 bases short and J 8 bases short, with 11 bases between. CDR1 SNHLY and CDR2 FYNNEI come from the germline V gene. This CDR3 spans 12 amino acids. The CDR3 region is CASSLAWDEQFF. DNA of the CDR3: TGTGCCAGCAGCTTAGCTTGGGATGAGCAGTTCTTC.

V gene TRBV12-3 or TRBV12-4 combines with J gene TRBJ1-1; D not resolved. V shed 0 bases and J shed 6 bases, with 11 bases lying between them. The CDR3 is 14 amino acids. CDR3 DNA: TGTGCCAGCAGTTTAGCGCAAGGGTCGTCTGAAGCTTTCTTT. Protein: CASSLAQGSSEAFF.

The chain joins TRBV7-9 to TRBJ1-6; D uncertain. Germline assignment: CDR1 SEHNR and CDR2 FQNEAQ (reference sequence). Trimming removed 5 bases at V and 12 bases at J, with 11 bases between. The CDR3 spans 12 residues. The CDR3 DNA reads as TGTGCCAGCAGCCCGTCCCTTTTACCCCTCCACTTT. Translation: CASSPSLLPLHF.